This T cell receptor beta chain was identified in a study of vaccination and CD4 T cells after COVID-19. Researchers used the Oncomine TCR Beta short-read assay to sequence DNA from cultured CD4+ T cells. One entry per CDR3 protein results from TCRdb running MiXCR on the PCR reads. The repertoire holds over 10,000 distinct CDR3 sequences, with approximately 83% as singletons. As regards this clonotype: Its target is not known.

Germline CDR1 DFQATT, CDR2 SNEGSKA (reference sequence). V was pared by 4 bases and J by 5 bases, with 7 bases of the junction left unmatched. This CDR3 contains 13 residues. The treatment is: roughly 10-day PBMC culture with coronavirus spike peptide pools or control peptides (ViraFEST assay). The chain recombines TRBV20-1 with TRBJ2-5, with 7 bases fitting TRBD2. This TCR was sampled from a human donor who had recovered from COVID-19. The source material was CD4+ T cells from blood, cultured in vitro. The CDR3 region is CSAIRTSQETQYF. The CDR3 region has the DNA TGCAGTGCTATCCGGACTAGTCAGGAGACCCAGTACTTC.